A single sample gave rise to the 25 T cell receptor beta chains below, sequenced in a study of graft-versus-host responses after intestinal transplantation. The data were produced by immunoSEQ multiplex PCR, yet TCRdb's version contains in-frame clones alone and is incomplete. The sample consists of 15,000 or so clones, about 34% of them appearing once. Each mixed lymphocyte reaction held 200,000 CFSE-labeled responders and 200,000 irradiated violet-dye-labeled stimulators. Sequenced here: alloreactive CD8+ T cells from a mixed lymphocyte reaction culture, sampled before intestinal transplant. Sample subset: CFSE-low proliferating T cells sorted from approximately 6-day pre-transplant mixed lymphocyte reaction (GvH or HvG direction). These receptors were obtained from a human patient who received an intestinal transplant.

This chain links TRBV7-7 with TRBJ2-5; 13 positions match TRBD2. Germline CDR1 and CDR2: SSHAT and FNYEAQ (reference sequence). The CDR3 is 15 residues long. The trim removed 5 bases at V and 5 bases at J, leaving 5 bases unmatched. The CDR3 here is CASSPWGLAGETQYF. CDR3 in DNA: TGTGCCAGCAGCCCCTGGGGACTAGCGGGGGAGACCCAGTACTTC.

This clone has only a few counts. The V and J genes are TRBV2 and TRBJ2-7; D is perhaps TRBD2 (6 bases). The V end lost 3 bases, the J end lost 0 bases, and 9 bases lay between the germline ends. Germline V lookup: CDR1 SNHLY, CDR2 FYNNEI. CDR3 length: 14 amino acids. The CDR3 DNA reads as TGTGCCAGCAGTGAGTGGAGGGACTCCTACGAGCAGTACTTC. Translation: CASSEWRDSYEQYF.

The rearrangement joins TRBV27 to TRBJ1-6; D uncertain. Germline assignment: CDR1 MNHEY and CDR2 SMNVEV (reference sequence). Between the trimmed V and J ends, which lost 6 bases and 7 bases, there was a span of 7 bases. This CDR3 is 12 amino acids long. The CDR3 protein is CASSQYNSPLHF. The CDR3 nucleotides are TGTGCCAGCAGCCAGTACAATTCACCCCTCCACTTT.

Concerning this clone itself: The junction departs from germline at one end; a sequencing error may be responsible. This chain links TRBV30 with TRBJ1-2; 12 nucleotides agree with TRBD1. The CDR3 has 16 amino acids. Germline lookup yields CDR1 GTSNPN and CDR2 SVGIG (reference sequence). The CDR3 loop reads CTWSLVWDRGLWGYTF. The CDR3 coding sequence is TGTACCTGGAGTCTAGTATGGGACAGGGGGCTCTGGGGCTACACCTTC.

This clone has only a few counts. V usage is TRBV7-9 and J usage is TRBJ2-3; 7 bases are shared with TRBD2. This CDR3 has 16 residues. The V segment lost 6 bases and the J segment 2 bases; nucleotides outside the gene matches: 11. The germline gives CDR1 SEHNR, CDR2 FQNEAQ (reference sequence). CDR3 in DNA: TGTGCCAGCAGGTCGGGGTCGGGGGGAAACACAGATACGCAGTATTTT. Translated: CASRSGSGGNTDTQYF.

The V gene is TRBV25-1, the J gene TRBJ2-5; no definite D call. The length of the CDR3 is 14 residues. Per the germline V gene, CDR1 is MGHDK and CDR2 is SYGVNS. V gave up 1 base and J gave up 1 base, with 7 bases separating them. The CDR3 DNA reads as TGTGCCAGCAGTGAATTGGGCAGCCAAGAGACCCAGTACTTC. Its protein is CASSELGSQETQYF.

The chain uses TRBV19 and TRBJ1-5, with D perhaps TRBD1 (6 bases). V was cut by 7 bases and J by 7 bases, with 17 bases left in between. The CDR3 has 14 amino acids. Germline V CDR1 and CDR2: LNHDA, SQIVND (reference sequence). DNA of the CDR3: TGTGCCAGTAAGGGAGTCAGGGGATTGCAGCCCCAGCATTTT. Translation: CASKGVRGLQPQHF.

The chain recombines TRBV27 with TRBJ1-1; a possible D gene is TRBD1 (5 bases). The CDR3 sequence is 13 residues long. The ends were cut back, 5 bases at V and 7 bases at J, with 14 bases in the middle. Germline V gene lookup returns CDR1 MNHEY and CDR2 SMNVEV (reference sequence). The CDR3 is CASSPGTVGEAFF. For the CDR3, the DNA is TGTGCCAGCAGTCCTGGGACTGTGGGTGAAGCTTTCTTT.

The rearrangement uses TRBV21-1 and TRBJ2-7; TRBD1 is the table's D call, not checked against the DNA. TRBV21-1 is a pseudogene. This CDR3 has 18 residues. The CDR3 nucleotides are TGTGCCAGCAGCAAAACGGTGCTGAGTTGGACATTAACCTACGAGCAGTACTTC. Translated, it gives CASSKTVLSWTLTYEQYF.

The chain employs TRBV11-3 and TRBJ1-5; a possible D gene is TRBD1 (5 bases). The CDR3 length is 13 residues. Trimming cost V 1 base and J 6 bases, with 7 bases left between them. Germline-derived CDR1 and CDR2 are SGHNT and YENEEA. CDR3 sequence (DNA): TGTGCCAGCAGCTTAGGGACATCTCAGCCCCAGCATTTT. This codes for CASSLGTSQPQHF.

This clone was picked up one time. This chain links TRBV4-3 with TRBJ2-1; no clear D. This CDR3 comprises 14 residues. The germline V gene has CDR1 LGHNA and CDR2 YSLEER. V lost 0 bases to trimming and J lost 6 bases, with 9 bases between them. CDR3 sequence: CASSQDSQINEQFF. The CDR3, as DNA: TGCGCCAGCAGCCAAGATTCCCAGATCAATGAGCAGTTCTTC.

The V call is TRBV7-9, the J call TRBJ2-2; 9 nucleotides agree with TRBD1. The length of the CDR3 is 16 residues. CDR1 SEHNR and CDR2 FQNEAQ come from the germline V gene (reference sequence). V was pared by 4 bases and J by 5 bases, with 8 bases of the junction left unmatched. The CDR3 is CASSSSTGGPTGELFF. The CDR3 nucleotides are TGTGCCAGCAGCTCATCAACAGGGGGCCCGACCGGGGAGCTGTTTTTT.

This clone was detected only a few times. V is TRBV11-2 and J is TRBJ2-3; 10 nucleotides line up with TRBD1. The germline V gene encodes CDR1 SGHAT and CDR2 FQNNGV. This CDR3 is built from 13 residues. V gave up 5 bases and J gave up 12 bases; unmatched junction bases: 8. The CDR3 nucleotides are TGTGCCAGCAGCGTAACCGGGACAGGGGCTCAGTATTTT. Protein sequence: CASSVTGTGAQYF.

J is TRBJ2-7 and V is TRBV18, with 7 nucleotides matching TRBD1. Trimming removed 8 bases from V and 1 base from J; junction bases left unmatched: 5. Germline CDR1 is KGHSH and CDR2 is LQKENI. The CDR3 consists of 13 residues. The CDR3 region has the DNA TGTGCCAGCAAACCGGGACAGTCCTACGAGCAGTACTTC. Translation: CASKPGQSYEQYF.

DNA for the CDR3: TGCAGCGTTGTTCGAGGGACCCGGGACAGGATATTGAACACTGAAGCTTTCTTT. Protein product: CSVVRGTRDRILNTEAFF. This chain links TRBV29-1 with TRBJ1-1, with 8 bases aligning to TRBD1. The trim removed 4 bases at V and 0 bases at J, leaving 16 bases unmatched. Germline V gene lookup returns CDR1 SQVTM and CDR2 ANQGSEA. This CDR3 comprises 18 residues. The full variable domain, rest sourced from reference TRBV29-1 and TRBJ1-1, is SAVISQKPSRDICQRGTSLTIQCQVDSQVTMMFWYRQQPGQSLTLIATANQGSEATYESGFVIDKFPISRPNLTFSTLTVSNMSPEDSSIYLCSVVRGTRDRILNTEAFFGQGTRLTVV.

The V call is TRBV4-3, the J call TRBJ1-2; 9 positions agree with TRBD1. The CDR3 is 15 residues long. Trimming took 4 bases from V and 2 from J; bases not matched to a gene: 5. Germline V gene data show CDR1 as LGHNA and CDR2 as YSLEER. CDR3 DNA: TGCGCCAGCAGCCCCGGGACAGGGACGAACTATGGCTACACCTTC. This gives the protein CASSPGTGTNYGYTF.

The chain is built from TRBV19 and TRBJ1-2; a possible D gene is TRBD1 (6 bases). Trimming shortened V by 6 bases and J by 5 bases, and 16 bases separated the two germline ends. This CDR3 has 14 amino acids. Germline CDR1 is LNHDA and CDR2 is SQIVND (reference sequence). The CDR3 region is CASSTARGPYGYTF. In DNA, the CDR3 is TGTGCCAGTAGCACGGCCAGGGGTCCTTATGGCTACACCTTC.

This chain links TRBV7-2 with TRBJ2-3; 9 bases line up with TRBD2. J lost 9 bases, V lost 2 bases, and 3 bases had no gene match. The CDR3 contains 13 residues. Per germline, CDR1 SGHTA and CDR2 FQGNSA. CDR3 nucleotides: TGTGCCAGCAGCTTAAGCGGGGGGAGGACGCAGTATTTT. Translated: CASSLSGGRTQYF.

This clone was counted a few times. V usage is TRBV27 and J usage is TRBJ2-1; 9 nucleotides agree with TRBD1. Germline CDR1 MNHEY, CDR2 SMNVEV (reference sequence). The V and J ends lost 3 bases and 2 bases, in that order; junction bases with no gene match: 2. The CDR3 loop spans 15 amino acids. The CDR3 here is CASSFGDRAYNEQFF. CDR3 coding DNA: TGTGCCAGCAGTTTTGGGGACAGGGCCTACAATGAGCAGTTCTTC.

This clone was seen more than once but under ten times. The chain employs TRBV4-3 and TRBJ2-3, with D maybe TRBD1 (5 bases). V shed 0 bases and J shed 5 bases, with 9 bases lying between them. CDR1 is LGHNA and CDR2 is YSLEER in the germline V gene. The CDR3 is 14 residues long. The CDR3 DNA reads as TGCGCCAGCAGCCAAGATTGGCAGGGAGATACGCAGTATTTT. It specifies CASSQDWQGDTQYF.

Only a few counts were recorded for this clone. V usage is TRBV5-4 and J usage is TRBJ2-1; tentatively, D is TRBD1 (7 bases). CDR3 size: 15 residues. Germline V gives CDR1 SGHNT, CDR2 YYREEE (reference sequence). V was trimmed by 0 bases and J by 4 bases, leaving 11 bases between them. The CDR3 DNA reads TGTGCCAGCAGCTTGGGCAGGGGGGCGTACAATGAGCAGTTCTTC. Protein product: CASSLGRGAYNEQFF.

This chain links TRBV15 with TRBJ2-7, with D maybe TRBD1 (5 bases). The germline CDR1 and CDR2 sequences are LNHNV and YYDKDF (reference sequence). This CDR3 has 15 residues. Trimming removed 2 bases from V and 4 bases from J, with 15 bases in between. The DNA for the CDR3 is TGTGCCACCAGCAGAAGTTCAGGGAACTTTTACGAGCAGTACTTC. Translating gives CATSRSSGNFYEQYF.

Only a few counts were recorded for this clone. The chain combines TRBV27 with TRBJ1-1; no clear D. Germline assignment: CDR1 MNHEY and CDR2 SMNVEV (reference sequence). This CDR3 region has 15 residues. The germline V and J ends were trimmed by 3 bases and 0 bases, with 11 bases remaining between them. The CDR3 DNA is TGTGCCAGCAGTTTTCGCGGGATCCTGAACACTGAAGCTTTCTTT. It encodes CASSFRGILNTEAFF.

The V gene is TRBV7-2, the J gene TRBJ1-5, with D tentatively TRBD1 (5 bases). Germline V gene lookup returns CDR1 SGHTA and CDR2 FQGNSA. The CDR3 consists of 17 residues. Deletions cut 5 bases from V and 4 bases from J, with 21 bases between. The DNA for the CDR3 is TGTGCCAGCAGCCCCAGCTTCGGAGGGGCGTCTAATCAGCCCCAGCATTTT. This encodes CASSPSFGGASNQPQHF.

The chain is built from TRBV7-9 and TRBJ2-3; 14 bases are a match to TRBD2. The ends lost 1 base at V and 5 bases at J; junction bases unmatched: 5. Germline CDR1 SEHNR, CDR2 FQNEAQ (reference sequence). The CDR3 covers 17 residues. The CDR3 loop reads CASSLGLAGGAVDTQYF. DNA for the CDR3: TGTGCCAGCAGCTTAGGACTAGCGGGGGGGGCGGTAGATACGCAGTATTTT.